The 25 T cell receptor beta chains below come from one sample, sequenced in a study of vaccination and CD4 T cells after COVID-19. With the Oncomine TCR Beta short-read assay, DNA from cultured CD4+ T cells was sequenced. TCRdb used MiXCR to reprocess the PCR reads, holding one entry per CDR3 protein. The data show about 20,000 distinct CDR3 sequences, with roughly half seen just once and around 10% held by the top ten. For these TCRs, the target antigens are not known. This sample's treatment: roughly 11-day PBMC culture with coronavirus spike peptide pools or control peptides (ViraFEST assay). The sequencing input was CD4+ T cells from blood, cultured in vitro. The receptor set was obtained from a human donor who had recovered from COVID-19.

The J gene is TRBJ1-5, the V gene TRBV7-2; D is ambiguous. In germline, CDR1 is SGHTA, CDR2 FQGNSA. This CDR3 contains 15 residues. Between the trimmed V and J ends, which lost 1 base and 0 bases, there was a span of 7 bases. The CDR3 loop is CASSLELHSNQPQHF. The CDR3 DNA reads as TGTGCCAGCAGCTTAGAACTTCATAGCAATCAGCCCCAGCATTTT.

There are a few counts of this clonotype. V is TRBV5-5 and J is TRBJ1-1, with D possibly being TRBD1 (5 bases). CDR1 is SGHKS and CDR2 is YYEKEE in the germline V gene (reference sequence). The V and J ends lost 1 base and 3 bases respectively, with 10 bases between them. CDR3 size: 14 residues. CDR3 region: CASSLRDGYTEAFF. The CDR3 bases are TGTGCCAGCAGCTTGCGGGACGGCTACACTGAAGCTTTCTTT.

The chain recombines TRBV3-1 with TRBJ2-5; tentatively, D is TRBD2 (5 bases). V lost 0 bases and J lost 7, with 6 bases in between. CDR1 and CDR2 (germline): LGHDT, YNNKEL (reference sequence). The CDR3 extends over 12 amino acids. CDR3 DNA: TGTGCCAGCAGCCAAGATGAGGGGACCCAGTACTTC. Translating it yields CASSQDEGTQYF.

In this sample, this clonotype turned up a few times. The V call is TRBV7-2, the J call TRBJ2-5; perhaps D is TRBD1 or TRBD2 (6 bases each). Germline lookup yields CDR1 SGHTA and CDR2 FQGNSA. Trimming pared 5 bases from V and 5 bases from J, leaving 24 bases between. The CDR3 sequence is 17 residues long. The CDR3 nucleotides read TGTGCCAGCAGCGACCGAGGGGGGACCTTCCTTTTGGAGACCCAGTACTTC. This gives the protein CASSDRGGTFLLETQYF.

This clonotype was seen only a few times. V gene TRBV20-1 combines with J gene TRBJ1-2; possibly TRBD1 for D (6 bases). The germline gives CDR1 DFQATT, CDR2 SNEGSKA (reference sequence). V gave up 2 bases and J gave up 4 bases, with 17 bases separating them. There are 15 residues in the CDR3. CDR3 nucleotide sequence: TGCAGTGCTAGACCTAAGTCGGACAGAACCTATGGCTACACCTTC. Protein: CSARPKSDRTYGYTF.

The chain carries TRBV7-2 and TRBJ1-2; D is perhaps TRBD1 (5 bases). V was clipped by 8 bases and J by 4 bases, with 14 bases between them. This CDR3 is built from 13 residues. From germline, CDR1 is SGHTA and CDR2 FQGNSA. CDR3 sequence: CASGRQGAYGYTF. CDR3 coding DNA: TGTGCCAGCGGTCGGCAGGGAGCCTATGGCTACACCTTC. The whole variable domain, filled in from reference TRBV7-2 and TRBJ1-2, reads GAGVSQSPSNKVTEKGKDVELRCDPISGHTALYWYRQSLGQGLEFLIYFQGNSAPDKSGLPSDRFSAERTGGSVSTLTIQRTQQEDSAVYLCASGRQGAYGYTFGSGTRLTVV.

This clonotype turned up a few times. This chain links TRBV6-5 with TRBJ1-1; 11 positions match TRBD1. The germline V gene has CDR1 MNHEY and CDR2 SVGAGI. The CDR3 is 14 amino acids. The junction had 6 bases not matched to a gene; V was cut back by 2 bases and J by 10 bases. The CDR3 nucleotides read TGTGCCAGCAGTTACACTCGGACAGGGGGCACAGCTTTCTTT. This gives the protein CASSYTRTGGTAFF.

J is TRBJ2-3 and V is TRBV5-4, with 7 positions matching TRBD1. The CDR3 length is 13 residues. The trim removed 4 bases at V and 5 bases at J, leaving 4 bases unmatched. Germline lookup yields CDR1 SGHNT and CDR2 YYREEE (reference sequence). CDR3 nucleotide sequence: TGTGCCAGCAGCATAACAGGGGAAGATACGCAGTATTTT. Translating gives CASSITGEDTQYF.

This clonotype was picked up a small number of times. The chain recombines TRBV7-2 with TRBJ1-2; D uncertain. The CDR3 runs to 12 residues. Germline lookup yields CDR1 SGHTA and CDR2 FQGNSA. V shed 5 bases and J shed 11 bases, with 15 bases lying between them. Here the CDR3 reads CASSDLVGSYTF. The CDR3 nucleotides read TGTGCCAGCAGCGATTTAGTTGGCTCTTACACCTTC. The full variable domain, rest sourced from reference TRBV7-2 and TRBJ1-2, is GAGVSQSPSNKVTEKGKDVELRCDPISGHTALYWYRQSLGQGLEFLIYFQGNSAPDKSGLPSDRFSAERTGGSVSTLTIQRTQQEDSAVYLCASSDLVGSYTFGSGTRLTVV.

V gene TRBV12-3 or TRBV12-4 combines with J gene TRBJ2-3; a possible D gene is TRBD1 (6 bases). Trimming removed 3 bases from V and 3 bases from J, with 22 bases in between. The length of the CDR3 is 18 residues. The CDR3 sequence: CASSFQGTNSPRTDTQYF. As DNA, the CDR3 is TGTGCCAGCAGTTTCCAGGGGACAAATTCTCCTAGGACAGATACGCAGTATTTT.

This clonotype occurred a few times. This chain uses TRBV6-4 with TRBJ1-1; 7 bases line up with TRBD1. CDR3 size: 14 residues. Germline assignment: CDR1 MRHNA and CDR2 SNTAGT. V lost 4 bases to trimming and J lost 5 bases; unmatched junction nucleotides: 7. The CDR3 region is CASSVQGGATEAFF. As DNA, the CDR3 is TGTGCCAGCAGTGTTCAGGGGGGCGCGACTGAAGCTTTCTTT.

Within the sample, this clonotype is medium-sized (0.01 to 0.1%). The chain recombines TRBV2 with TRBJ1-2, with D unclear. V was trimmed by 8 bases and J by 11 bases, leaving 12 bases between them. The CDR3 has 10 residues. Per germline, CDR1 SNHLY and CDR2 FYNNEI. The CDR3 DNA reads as TGTGCCAGCGGCGGGTCGATGTACACCTTC. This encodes CASGGSMYTF.

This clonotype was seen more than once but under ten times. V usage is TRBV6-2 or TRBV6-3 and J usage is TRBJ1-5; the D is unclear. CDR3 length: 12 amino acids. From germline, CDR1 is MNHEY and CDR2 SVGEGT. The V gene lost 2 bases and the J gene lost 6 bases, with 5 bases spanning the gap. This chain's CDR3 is CASSYAAQPQHF. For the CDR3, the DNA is TGTGCCAGCAGTTACGCGGCTCAGCCCCAGCATTTT.

In nucleotides, the CDR3 is TGTGCCAGCAGCGTCGTGTTTGGCGGACAAGAGACCCAGTACTTC. Amino acid sequence: CASSVVFGGQETQYF. The chain joins TRBV7-6 to TRBJ2-5, with no clear D. Germline V gene sequence: CDR1 SGHVS, CDR2 FNYEAQ. The CDR3 is 15 residues long. V was pared by 5 bases and J by 2 bases, with 15 bases between.

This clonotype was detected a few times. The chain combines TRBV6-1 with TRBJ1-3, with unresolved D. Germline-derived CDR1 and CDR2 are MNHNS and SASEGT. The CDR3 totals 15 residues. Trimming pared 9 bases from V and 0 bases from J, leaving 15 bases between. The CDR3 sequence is CASRSPGGSGNTIYF. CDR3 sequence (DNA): TGTGCCAGTAGGTCCCCGGGAGGCTCTGGAAACACCATATATTTT.

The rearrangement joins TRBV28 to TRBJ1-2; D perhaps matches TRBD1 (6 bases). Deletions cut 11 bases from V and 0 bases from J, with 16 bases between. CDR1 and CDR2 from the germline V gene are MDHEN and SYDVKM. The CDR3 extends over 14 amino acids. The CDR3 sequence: CALRSGGANYGYTF. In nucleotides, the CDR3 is TGTGCCCTTAGGTCGGGGGGCGCTAACTATGGCTACACCTTC.

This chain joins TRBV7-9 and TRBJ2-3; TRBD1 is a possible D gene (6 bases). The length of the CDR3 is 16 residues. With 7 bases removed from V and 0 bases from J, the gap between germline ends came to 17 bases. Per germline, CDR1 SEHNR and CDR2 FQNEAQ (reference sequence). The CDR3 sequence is CASTLEGRGSTDTQYF. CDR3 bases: TGTGCCAGCACCCTAGAAGGCAGGGGAAGCACAGATACGCAGTATTTT.

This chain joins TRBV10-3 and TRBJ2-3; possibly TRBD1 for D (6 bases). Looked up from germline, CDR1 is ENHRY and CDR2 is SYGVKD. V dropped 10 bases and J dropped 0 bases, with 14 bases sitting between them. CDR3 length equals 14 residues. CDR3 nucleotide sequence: TGTGCCACCGCGACAGGTAGAAGCACAGATACGCAGTATTTT. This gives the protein CATATGRSTDTQYF.

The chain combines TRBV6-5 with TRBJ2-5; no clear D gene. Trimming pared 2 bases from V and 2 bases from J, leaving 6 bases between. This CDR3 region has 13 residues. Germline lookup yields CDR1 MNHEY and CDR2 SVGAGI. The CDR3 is CASSYRAQETQYF. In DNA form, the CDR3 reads TGTGCCAGCAGTTACCGAGCACAAGAGACCCAGTACTTC.

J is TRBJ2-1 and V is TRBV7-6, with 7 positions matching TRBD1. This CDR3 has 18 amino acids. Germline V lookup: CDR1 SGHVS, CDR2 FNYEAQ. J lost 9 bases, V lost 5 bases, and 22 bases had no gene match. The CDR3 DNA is TGTGCCAGCAGCAAGAGAGGGGGCGCAGGGGACATAGTCGGTGAGCAGTTCTTC. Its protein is CASSKRGGAGDIVGEQFF. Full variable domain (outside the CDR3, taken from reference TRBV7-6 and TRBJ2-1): GAGVSQSPRYKVTKRGQDVALRCDPISGHVSLYWYRQALGQGPEFLTYFNYEAQQDKSGLPNDRFSAERPEGSISTLTIQRTEQRDSAMYRCASSKRGGAGDIVGEQFFGPGTRLTVL.

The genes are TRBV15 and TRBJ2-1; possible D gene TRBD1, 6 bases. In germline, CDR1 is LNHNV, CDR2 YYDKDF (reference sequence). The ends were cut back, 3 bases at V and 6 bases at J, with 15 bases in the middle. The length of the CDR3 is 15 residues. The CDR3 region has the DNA TGTGCCACCAGCAGGGGGGCAGGGCAAGGCAATGAGCAGTTCTTC. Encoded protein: CATSRGAGQGNEQFF.

CDR3 in DNA: TGCAGTGCTAGTTCGAACGGGGGGGACCTCTACAATGAGCAGTTCTTC. This sequence encodes CSASSNGGDLYNEQFF. The rearrangement joins TRBV20-1 to TRBJ2-1; 8 bases match TRBD2. The germline V gene has CDR1 DFQATT and CDR2 SNEGSKA (reference sequence). The length of the CDR3 is 16 residues. The V segment lost 3 bases and the J segment 3 bases; nucleotides outside the gene matches: 10.

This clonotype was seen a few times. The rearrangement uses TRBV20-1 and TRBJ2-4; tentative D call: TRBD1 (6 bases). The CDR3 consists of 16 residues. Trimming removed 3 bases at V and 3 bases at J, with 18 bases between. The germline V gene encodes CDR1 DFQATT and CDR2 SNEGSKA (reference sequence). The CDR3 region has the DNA TGCAGTGCTAGGCATAACAGGGTTTCACACAAAAACATTCAGTACTTC. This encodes CSARHNRVSHKNIQYF.

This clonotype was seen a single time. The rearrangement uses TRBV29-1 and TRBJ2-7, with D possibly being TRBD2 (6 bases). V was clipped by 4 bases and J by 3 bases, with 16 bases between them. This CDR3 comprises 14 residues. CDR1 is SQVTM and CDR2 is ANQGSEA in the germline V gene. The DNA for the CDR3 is TGCAGCGTTGCGAGTAGGACGGGAGACTACGAGCAGTACTTC. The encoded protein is CSVASRTGDYEQYF.

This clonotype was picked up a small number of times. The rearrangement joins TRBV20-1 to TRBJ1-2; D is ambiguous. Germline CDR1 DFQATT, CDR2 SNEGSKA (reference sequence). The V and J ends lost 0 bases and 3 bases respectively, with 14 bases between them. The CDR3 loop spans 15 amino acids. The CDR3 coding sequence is TGCAGTGCTAGAGACCCTATGAGGAGGGACTATGGCTACACCTTC. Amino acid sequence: CSARDPMRRDYGYTF.